This T cell receptor (beta chain) was identified in a study of shared clonotypes between healthy human individuals. Germline values: CDR1 SGDLS, CDR2 YYNGEE. The V end lost 1 base, the J end lost 0 bases, and 16 bases lay between the germline ends. The CDR3 covers 17 residues. Findings of the study overall: Read depth was anticipated to influence clonotype sharing among donors. Represented diversity, genetic and exposure-history alike, was limited by few donors.

Donors comprised healthy HIV-negative adults lacking recent acute infections or vaccinations. Method: immunoSEQ multiplex PCR; TCRdb's copy keeps in-frame clones and lacks some. The sample holds some 1,400,000 clones, 96% seen once. In regard to this clone: What it binds is unknown.

Material for sequencing was naive CD4+ T cells sorted from blood. Described subset: CD45RA+ positively selected. The sequence was obtained from a man between 25 and 39 years old in good health. The V call is TRBV9, the J call TRBJ1-1; tentatively, D is TRBD1 (5 bases). The CDR3 region has the DNA TGTGCCAGCAGCGTAAAGGAGGGCTGGGGCTTGAACACTGAAGCTTTCTTT. This translates into CASSVKEGWGLNTEAFF.